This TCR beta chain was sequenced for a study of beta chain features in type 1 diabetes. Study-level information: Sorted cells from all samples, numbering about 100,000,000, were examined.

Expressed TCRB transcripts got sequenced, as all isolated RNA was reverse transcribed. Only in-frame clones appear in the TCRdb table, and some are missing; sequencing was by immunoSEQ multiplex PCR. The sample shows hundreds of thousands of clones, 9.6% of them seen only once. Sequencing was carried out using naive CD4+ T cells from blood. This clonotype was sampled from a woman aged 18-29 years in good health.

The CDR3: CASSQDEQGSNQPQHF. In nucleotides, the CDR3 is TGCGCCAGCAGCCAAGATGAACAGGGATCAAATCAGCCCCAGCATTTT. This chain links TRBV4-1 with TRBJ1-5; perhaps TRBD1 as D (6 bases). Trimming stripped 0 bases from V and 4 bases from J, with 13 bases between. Germline V gene lookup returns CDR1 MGHRA and CDR2 YSYEKL. The CDR3 is 16 amino acids.